A selection of T cell receptor beta chains follows, all from one sample in a study of Graves' ophthalmopathy and Graves' hyperthyroidism. Using its own MiXCR run on the multiplex PCR reads, TCRdb lists one record per CDR3 protein. The sample lists about 230,000 distinct CDR3 sequences; around 50% were seen once. The material sequenced was peripheral blood. The receptors originated from an adult man with Graves' ophthalmopathy. CDR3s include the opening cysteine and the closing phenylalanine or tryptophan. D genes are given only for firm matches. The listing skips clone size in some rows; elsewhere it reads once, few, many or a size class.

CDR3 DNA	CDR3 protein	V gene	clone size	J gene	D gene
TGTGCCATCAGTGAAAGGGGCTACGAGCAGTACTTC	CAISERGYEQYF	TRBV10-3	many	TRBJ2-7	NA
TGTGCCAGCAGCTTAGAACTAGTTGGCGGGAGGATGGGAGAGACCCAGTACTTC	CASSLELVGGRMGETQYF	TRBV7-8	few	TRBJ2-5	TRBD2
TGTGCCAGCAGCCCGTCGGTGCAAGAGACCCAGTACTTC	CASSPSVQETQYF	TRBV5-6	once	TRBJ2-5	NA
TGTGCCAGCAGCGCGGACAAGGCCTACTACGAGCAGTACTTC	CASSADKAYYEQYF	TRBV7-9	few	TRBJ2-7	NA
TGTGCCAGCAGTTTATCGTTCCAGGGTTCACCCCTCCACTTT	CASSLSFQGSPLHF	TRBV12-3/TRBV12-4	once	TRBJ1-6	NA
TGTGCCAGCAGCTTAGCTGAACGAGGAGGGACCCAGTACTTC	CASSLAERGGTQYF	TRBV7-9	few	TRBJ2-5	NA
TGTGCCAGCAGCTCCGGACACCTCTCTGGGGCCAACGTCCTGACTTTC	CASSSGHLSGANVLTF	TRBV7-2	NA	TRBJ2-6	NA
TGTGCCAGCAGCGGGACGGTGAACACTGAAGCTTTCTTT	CASSGTVNTEAFF	TRBV5-8	many	TRBJ1-1	NA
TGTGCCAGCAGCGTGAACAGGGGGCCGGGCTACACCTTC	CASSVNRGPGYTF	TRBV7-2	few	TRBJ1-2	TRBD1
TGTGCCAGCAGTTACTCGAAGAGCGGGACAGAGGCCGGGGAGCTGTTTTTT	CASSYSKSGTEAGELFF	TRBV5-4	NA	TRBJ2-2	NA
TGTGCCAGCTCACGTTTAGGGACAGGGGCCTACGAGCAGTACTTC	CASSRLGTGAYEQYF	TRBV18	few	TRBJ2-7	TRBD1
TGCAGTGCGCCTACAGATAACACTGAAGCTTTCTTT	CSAPTDNTEAFF	TRBV20-1	NA	TRBJ1-1	NA
TGTGCCAGCAGTTCGGACAGCAGCTATGGCTACACCTTC	CASSSDSSYGYTF	TRBV25-1	many	TRBJ1-2	NA
TGCGCCAGCAGGACAGGGGGCTCGGAACAGCCCCAGCATTTT	CASRTGGSEQPQHF	TRBV10-2	NA	TRBJ1-5	TRBD1
TGTGCCAGCAGTGAAAGTCCGGGGGCGGCAGGGGAGACCCAGTACTTC	CASSESPGAAGETQYF	TRBV25-1	many	TRBJ2-5	NA
TGTGCCAGCACTGGGGGGGAGGGGGCCGATGGCTACACCTTC	CASTGGEGADGYTF	TRBV6-5	NA	TRBJ1-2	TRBD1
TGCGCCAGCAGCAAACCTGGACTAGCGGGAGGAGAGACCCAGTACTTC	CASSKPGLAGGETQYF	TRBV5-1	NA	TRBJ2-5	TRBD2
TGTGCCAGCAGTTCCTTTTTAGGGCTGAACACTGAAGCTTTCTTT	CASSSFLGLNTEAFF	TRBV7-6	NA	TRBJ1-1	NA
TGTGCCAGCAGTGACAGGGGTGTGGATGGCTACACCTTC	CASSDRGVDGYTF	TRBV2	many	TRBJ1-2	NA
TGCAGTGCGTTGGACAGGGCGACCTACGAGCAGTACTTC	CSALDRATYEQYF	TRBV20-1	NA	TRBJ2-7	TRBD1
TGTGCCAGCAGCCCCGCCCTCTACGAGCAGTACTTC	CASSPALYEQYF	TRBV12-3/TRBV12-4	few	TRBJ2-7	NA
TGTGCCAGCAGCCAAGTTCAGGGGGCGCTCGAGCAGTACTTC	CASSQVQGALEQYF	TRBV3-1	NA	TRBJ2-7	TRBD1
TGTGCCATCAAACCGGGAAATAACTATGGCTACACCTTC	CAIKPGNNYGYTF	TRBV10-3	few	TRBJ1-2	NA
TGTGCCAGCAGAGGAGGAGGGAGAACGGGGTATGGCTACACCTTC	CASRGGGRTGYGYTF	TRBV5-6	NA	TRBJ1-2	NA
TGTGCCAGCAGCCAAGCGACGGGGGCTGGAAACACCATATATTTT	CASSQATGAGNTIYF	TRBV4-1	NA	TRBJ1-3	NA
TGTGCCAGCAGCCCCCCCCAGGTTATGGGCTACGAGCAGTACTTC	CASSPPQVMGYEQYF	TRBV2	few	TRBJ2-7	NA
TGTACCACCAGCATCGCGGTCGAGCAGTACTTC	CTTSIAVEQYF	TRBV7-9	NA	TRBJ2-7	NA